This TCR beta chain was profiled in a study of T cells in Graves' hyperthyroidism and ophthalmopathy. The V gene lost 5 bases and the J gene lost 7 bases, with 16 bases spanning the gap. Germline loops: CDR1 KGHDR, CDR2 SFDVKD. The CDR3 contains 14 residues. This clonotype was seen repeatedly, ten times or more. Amplification yielded TCR beta CDR3 regions, with RNA transcripts as the source. The HTBI primer set served for first-round RT-PCR of the TCR CDR3. TCRdb fed the multiplex PCR reads into MiXCR, producing one record per CDR3 protein. Among roughly 330,000 distinct CDR3 sequences listed, 16% were seen once.

V and J are TRBV24-1 and TRBJ1-2; D is unclear. The TCR comes from a man in his thirties or forties with Graves' hyperthyroidism. The source material was blood. For the CDR3, the DNA is TGTGCCACCAGTGGTTCAAGAGAGGCGAGTGGCTACACCTTC. Its translation: CATSGSREASGYTF.